The sample holds one count of the clone carrying this T cell receptor (beta chain). Its antigen is currently unknown. The record originates from a study of response to subunit inactivated influenza vaccine. Study-wide results and caveats: The authors suggested that every seasonal influenza vaccination recruits few new T cells.

Germline CDR1 is MDHEN and CDR2 is SYDVKM. V was pared by 6 bases and J by 1 base, with 12 bases of the junction left unmatched. This CDR3 comprises 16 residues. Each CDR3 protein is one row after TCRdb ran MiXCR on the RT-PCR reads. The sample lists about 520,000 distinct CDR3 sequences; less than 30% were seen once. Sequencing was performed on CD4+ T cells sorted from PBMCs, taken about 5 days after vaccination. J is TRBJ2-7 and V is TRBV28; 7 positions match TRBD1. The receptor's source is a man between 50 and 59 years old who received an inactivated influenza vaccine. CDR3 DNA: TGTGCCAGCAGCTCCGAGGGGGCAGATAAATCCTACGAGCAGTACTTC. Translated, it gives CASSSEGADKSYEQYF.